This entry lists 16 T cell receptor beta chains sequenced from one sample in a study of blood T cell repertoires in COVID-19 (dated by TCRdb to about 2020). Receptors were amplified or captured by the immunoSEQ multiplex PCR assay. What TCRdb holds here is the immuneACCESS table cut down to in-frame rearrangements. Part of the clones is not present; checked against another copy, under half of the missing clones reflect an unresolved V gene, and the others are unexplained. In all, the sample holds tens of thousands of clones, and about 90% of those were seen once. The ten largest clonotypes hold less than 3% of the sample. Sequenced material: peripheral blood. The source is a man between 45 and 60 years old with COVID-19, enrolled during active disease.

The V gene is TRBV18, the J gene TRBJ1-5, with D hard to call. Germline CDR1 and CDR2: KGHSH and LQKENI. The ends were cut back, 2 bases at V and 4 bases at J, with 9 bases in the middle. The CDR3 covers 14 residues. CDR3 loop: CASSPNGPNQPQHF. As DNA, the CDR3 is TGTGCCAGCTCACCAAACGGTCCTAATCAGCCCCAGCATTTT.

The table lists this clone with a few counts. The CDR3 region is CASRDREGSYNSPLHF. CDR3 nucleotides: TGTGCCAGCAGGGACAGGGAGGGCTCCTATAATTCACCCCTCCACTTT. V gene TRBV2 combines with J gene TRBJ1-6, with 8 bases that match TRBD1. Germline-derived CDR1 and CDR2 are SNHLY and FYNNEI. The CDR3 sequence is 16 residues long. J was trimmed by 0 bases and V by 6 bases; bases with no gene match: 4.

The chain carries TRBV30 and TRBJ1-3; D gene unclear. Trimming shortened V by 2 bases and J by 0 bases, and 5 bases separated the two germline ends. Germline loops: CDR1 GTSNPN, CDR2 SVGIG (reference sequence). The CDR3 loop spans 13 amino acids. This chain's CDR3 is CAWSTSSGNTIYF. For the CDR3, the DNA is TGTGCCTGGAGTACAAGCTCTGGAAACACCATATATTTT.

The chain recombines TRBV6-5 with TRBJ2-3, with TRBD2 identical over 7 bases. V dropped 2 bases and J dropped 5; count of bases not matched to a gene: 7. The CDR3 spans 15 residues. Germline values: CDR1 MNHEY, CDR2 SVGAGI. As DNA, the CDR3 is TGTGCCAGCAGTTACACGCGAGTAGCGGGAGATACGCAGTATTTT. As protein: CASSYTRVAGDTQYF.

The chain links TRBV15 to TRBJ1-4, with D possibly being TRBD1 (6 bases). With 7 bases removed from V and 6 bases from J, the gap between germline ends came to 18 bases. In germline, CDR1 is LNHNV, CDR2 YYDKDF (reference sequence). The CDR3 sequence is 15 residues long. The CDR3 loop is CATTPDGQPDEKLFF. The DNA of the CDR3 is TGTGCCACCACCCCCGATGGACAGCCCGATGAAAAACTGTTTTTT. The entire variable domain, with the rest obtained from reference TRBV15 and TRBJ1-4, is as follows: DAMVIQNPRYQVTQFGKPVTLSCSQTLNHNVMYWYQQKSSQAPKLLFHYYDKDFNNEADTPDNFQSRRPNTSFCFLDIRSPGLGDTAMYLCATTPDGQPDEKLFFGSGTQLSVL.

The chain has TRBV29-1 and TRBJ1-2; 10 positions match TRBD1. J was trimmed by 4 bases and V by 4 bases; bases with no gene match: 0. This CDR3 is 12 amino acids long. Germline CDR1 is SQVTM and CDR2 is ANQGSEA. The CDR3 bases are TGCAGCGTTGGGGACAGGGGCTATGGCTACACCTTC. Protein: CSVGDRGYGYTF.

The rearrangement uses TRBV4-1 and TRBJ2-7, with D perhaps matching TRBD2 (7 bases). The CDR3 is 16 residues long. Between the trimmed V and J ends, which lost 0 bases and 5 bases, there was a span of 17 bases. The V gene's germline CDR1 is MGHRA and CDR2 YSYEKL. CDR3 bases: TGCGCCAGCAGCCAAGATCGCGGGGGCGCTCCCAACGAGCAGTACTTC. It codes for CASSQDRGGAPNEQYF.

J is TRBJ1-1 and V is TRBV3-1 (or the pseudogene TRBV3-2); D is undetermined. Trimming pared 1 base from V and 4 bases from J, leaving 7 bases between. The CDR3 contains 13 residues. Germline V gene lookup returns CDR1 LGHDT and CDR2 YNNKEL (reference sequence). CDR3 loop: CASSQVGGTEAFF. The CDR3 coding sequence is TGTGCCAGCAGCCAAGTCGGTGGCACTGAAGCTTTCTTT.

This rearrangement joins TRBV14 to TRBJ2-1; possibly TRBD2 for D (7 bases). Trimming took 0 bases from V and 8 from J, leaving 14 bases between them. Germline values: CDR1 SGHDN, CDR2 FVKESK. The CDR3 spans 15 residues. The CDR3 DNA follows: TGTGCCAGCAGCCAAGACAGGGGAGGGAGCGATGAGCAGTTCTTC. Its protein is CASSQDRGGSDEQFF.

V and J are TRBV18 and TRBJ2-7, with 9 nucleotides matching TRBD1. V shed 4 bases and J 0 bases; nucleotides not matched to a gene: 4. CDR1 is KGHSH, CDR2 LQKENI, per germline. This CDR3 has 15 residues. The CDR3 here is CASSQGQGSSYEQYF. In DNA, the CDR3 is TGTGCCAGCTCACAAGGACAGGGGAGCTCCTACGAGCAGTACTTC.

V usage is TRBV7-3 and J usage is TRBJ1-6; D gene unclear. The CDR3 totals 14 residues. Germline V gene lookup returns CDR1 SGHTA and CDR2 FQGTGA. V was clipped by 5 bases and J by 12 bases, with 17 bases between them. Written as DNA, the CDR3 is TGTGCCAGCAGCCTGGGCCCCGGCGAAGGACCCCTCCACTTT. This gives the protein CASSLGPGEGPLHF.

This chain joins TRBV28 and TRBJ1-4; 9 bases map to TRBD1. The CDR3 runs 15 residues. Germline-derived CDR1 and CDR2 are MDHEN and SYDVKM. Trimming at V came to 5 bases and at J to 8 bases, leaving 9 bases not matched to a gene. CDR3 sequence: CASSAPGQGNEKLFF. The DNA for the CDR3 is TGTGCCAGCAGTGCACCGGGACAGGGAAACGAAAAACTGTTTTTT. The whole variable domain, remainder taken from reference TRBV28 and TRBJ1-4, is DVKVTQSSRYLVKRTGEKVFLECVQDMDHENMFWYRQDPGLGLRLIYFSYDVKMKEKGDIPEGYSVSREKKERFSLILESASTNQTSMYLCASSAPGQGNEKLFFGSGTQLSVL.

This rearrangement joins TRBV13 to TRBJ2-7; weak D call: TRBD2 (5 bases). Trimming took 5 bases from V and 6 from J, leaving 11 bases between them. Germline CDR1 reads PRHDT; CDR2 reads FYEKMQ (reference sequence). The CDR3 runs to 12 residues. The CDR3 protein is CASSRTGSEQYF. The CDR3 DNA follows: TGTGCCAGCAGCCGGACTGGGTCCGAGCAGTACTTC.

The V call is TRBV10-3, the J call TRBJ2-1, with TRBD2 identical over 10 bases. V lost 7 bases, J lost 10 bases, and 16 bases stayed unmatched. CDR1 is ENHRY and CDR2 is SYGVKD in the germline V gene. This CDR3 spans 16 amino acids. CDR3 coding DNA: TGTGCCATCAACTCCCAAGCGGGGGGGCCCCGCAAGGAGCAGTTCTTC. Amino acids: CAINSQAGGPRKEQFF.

This clone has only one observation. The rearrangement links TRBV6-5 to TRBJ2-1; 12 bases align to TRBD1. J was trimmed by 14 bases and V by 0 bases; bases with no gene match: 11. CDR1 and CDR2 (germline): MNHEY, SVGAGI. The CDR3 is 16 amino acids. CDR3 bases: TGTGCCAGCAGTTACTCGTCCGGGACAGGGGGCTTGATGGAGTTCTTC. Amino acid sequence: CASSYSSGTGGLMEFF.

The rearrangement joins TRBV28 to TRBJ1-5; TRBD1 is a possible D gene (6 bases). V lost 4 bases, J lost 5 bases, and 12 bases lay in between. The CDR3 consists of 14 residues. CDR1 MDHEN and CDR2 SYDVKM come from the germline V gene. CDR3 loop: CASSSGGLHQPQHF. The CDR3, as DNA: TGTGCCAGCAGTTCGGGGGGCCTCCATCAGCCCCAGCATTTT.